The present entry profiles one T cell receptor (beta chain) with its context. The antigen is unknown. The record originates from a study of OX40 agonist ivuxolimab in advanced cancers. Regarding the study as a whole: Clonal expansion was seen in CD4+ and CD8+ blood T cells by week 6 at 0.1 to 3.0 mg/kg.

Repertoires were generated with immunoSEQ multiplex PCR, while TCRdb's copy carries only in-frame clones and drops some. This sample has around 62,000 clones; more than 60% occur once, and the top ten carry around 1.7%. Germline assignment: CDR1 MNHNY and CDR2 SVGAGI (reference sequence). J was trimmed by 2 bases and V by 5 bases; bases with no gene match: 7. The CDR3 runs 15 residues. The sample consisted of CD4+ or CD8+ T cells sorted from blood, taken in a trial of the OX40 agonist ivuxolimab. The source of this sequence is an adult with an advanced solid tumor such as melanoma, head and neck, liver or kidney cancer. The chain recombines TRBV6-6 with TRBJ2-7; the match to TRBD1 covers 9 bases. Here the CDR3 DNA reads TGTGCCAGCAGTGGAGGGACAGGGAGCCCCTACGAGCAGTACTTC. This encodes CASSGGTGSPYEQYF.